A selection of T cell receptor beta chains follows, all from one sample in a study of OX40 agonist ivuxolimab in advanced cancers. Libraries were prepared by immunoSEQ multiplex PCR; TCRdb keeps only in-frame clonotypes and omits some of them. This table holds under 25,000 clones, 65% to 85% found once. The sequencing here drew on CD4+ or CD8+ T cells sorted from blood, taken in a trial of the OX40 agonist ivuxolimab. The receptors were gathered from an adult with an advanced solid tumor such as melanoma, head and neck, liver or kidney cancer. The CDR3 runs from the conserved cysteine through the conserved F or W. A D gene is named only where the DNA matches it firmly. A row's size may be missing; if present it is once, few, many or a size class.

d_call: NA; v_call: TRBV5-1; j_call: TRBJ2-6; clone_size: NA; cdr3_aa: CASSLVGNSGANVLTF; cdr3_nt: TGCGCCAGCAGCTTGGTAGGCAACTCTGGGGCCAACGTCCTGACTTTC
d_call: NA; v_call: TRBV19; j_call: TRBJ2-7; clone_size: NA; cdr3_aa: CASKFSRGTYEQYF; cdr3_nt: TGTGCCAGTAAGTTCTCGCGGGGAACCTACGAGCAGTACTTC
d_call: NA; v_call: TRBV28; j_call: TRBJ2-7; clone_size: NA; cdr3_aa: CASSFRDKTYEQYF; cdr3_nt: TGTGCCAGCAGTTTTCGGGACAAAACCTACGAGCAGTACTTC
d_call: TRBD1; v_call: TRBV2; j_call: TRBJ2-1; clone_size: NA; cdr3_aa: CASSEGTVLTSYNEQFF; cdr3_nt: TGTGCCAGCAGTGAGGGGACAGTGTTGACCTCCTACAATGAGCAGTTCTTC
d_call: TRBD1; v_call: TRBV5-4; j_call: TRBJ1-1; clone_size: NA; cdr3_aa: CASSLVVGGGGRMNTEAFF; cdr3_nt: TGTGCCAGCAGCTTGGTTGTTGGAGGGGGCGGGAGGATGAACACTGAAGCTTTCTTT
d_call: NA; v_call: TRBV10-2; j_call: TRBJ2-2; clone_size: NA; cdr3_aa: CASSGVNTGELFF; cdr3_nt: TGCGCCAGCAGTGGGGTTAACACCGGGGAGCTGTTTTTT
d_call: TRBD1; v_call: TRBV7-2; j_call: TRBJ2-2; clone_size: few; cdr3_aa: CASSLRQGVNTGELFF; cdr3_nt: TGTGCCAGCAGCCTGCGACAGGGGGTGAACACCGGGGAGCTGTTTTTT
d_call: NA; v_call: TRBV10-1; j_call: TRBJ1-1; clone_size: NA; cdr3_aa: CASRPAGEGTEAFF; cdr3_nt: TGCGCCAGCAGACCGGCAGGGGAAGGGACTGAAGCTTTCTTT
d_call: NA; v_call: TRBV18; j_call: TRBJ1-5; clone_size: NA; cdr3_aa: CASSKGGSNQPQHF; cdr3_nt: TGTGCCAGCTCAAAGGGAGGGTCCAATCAGCCCCAGCATTTT
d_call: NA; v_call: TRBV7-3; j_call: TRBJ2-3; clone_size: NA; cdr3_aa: CASSSRDSDTQYF; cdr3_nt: TGTGCCAGCAGCTCCCGGGATTCAGATACGCAGTATTTT
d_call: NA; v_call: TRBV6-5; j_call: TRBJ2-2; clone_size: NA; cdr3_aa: CASSPLRELFF; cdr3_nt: TGTGCCAGCAGTCCCCTCAGGGAGCTGTTTTTT
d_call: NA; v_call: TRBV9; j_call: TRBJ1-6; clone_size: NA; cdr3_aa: CASSVGVLGSPLHF; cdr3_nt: TGTGCCAGCAGCGTAGGGGTTCTTGGCTCACCCCTCCACTTT
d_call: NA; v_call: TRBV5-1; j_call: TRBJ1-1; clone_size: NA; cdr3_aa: CASSLATGNTEAFF; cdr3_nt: TGCGCCAGCAGCTTGGCCACAGGGAACACTGAAGCTTTCTTT
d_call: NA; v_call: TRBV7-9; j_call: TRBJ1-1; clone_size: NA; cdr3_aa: CASSFVNTEAFF; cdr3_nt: TGTGCCAGCAGCTTTGTGAACACTGAAGCTTTCTTT
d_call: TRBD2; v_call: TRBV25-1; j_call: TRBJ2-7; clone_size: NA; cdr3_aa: CASRPSGGNYEQYF; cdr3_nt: TGTGCCAGCAGGCCAAGCGGGGGTAACTACGAGCAGTACTTC
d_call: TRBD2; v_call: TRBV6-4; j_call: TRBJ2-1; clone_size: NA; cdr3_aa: CASGLAGPNEQFF; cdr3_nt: TGTGCCAGCGGACTAGCGGGGCCCAATGAGCAGTTCTTC
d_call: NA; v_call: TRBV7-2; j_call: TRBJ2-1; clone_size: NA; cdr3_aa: CASSLAAGYNEQFF; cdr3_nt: TGTGCCAGCAGCTTAGCTGCCGGGTACAATGAGCAGTTCTTC
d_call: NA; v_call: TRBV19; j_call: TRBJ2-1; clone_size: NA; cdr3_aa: CASTSTSSYNEQFF; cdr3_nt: TGTGCCAGTACCTCCACTAGCTCCTACAATGAGCAGTTCTTC
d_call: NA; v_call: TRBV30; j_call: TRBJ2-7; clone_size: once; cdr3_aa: CAWRPTLYEQYF; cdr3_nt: TGTGCCTGGAGGCCCACCCTCTACGAGCAGTACTTC
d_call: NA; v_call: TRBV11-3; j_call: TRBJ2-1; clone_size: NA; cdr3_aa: CASSLWSSGGNEQFF; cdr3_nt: TGTGCCAGCAGCTTATGGTCATCCGGGGGCAATGAGCAGTTCTTC
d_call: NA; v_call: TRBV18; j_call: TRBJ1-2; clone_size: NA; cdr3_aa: CASSPEGVYGYTF; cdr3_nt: TGTGCCAGCTCACCAGAGGGGGTCTATGGCTACACCTTC
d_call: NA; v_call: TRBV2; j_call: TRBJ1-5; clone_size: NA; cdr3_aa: CASSDESGLGGQPQHF; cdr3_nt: TGTGCCAGCAGTGATGAGTCAGGGCTAGGTGGTCAGCCCCAGCATTTT
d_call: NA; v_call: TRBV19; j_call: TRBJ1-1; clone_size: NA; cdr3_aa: CASSIIGMNTEAFF; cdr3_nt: TGTGCCAGTAGTATAATCGGAATGAACACTGAAGCTTTCTTT
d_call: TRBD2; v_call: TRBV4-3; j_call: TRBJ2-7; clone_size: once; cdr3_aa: CASSQEGLGYYEQYF; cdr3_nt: TGCGCCAGCAGCCAAGAAGGACTAGGCTACTACGAGCAGTACTTC
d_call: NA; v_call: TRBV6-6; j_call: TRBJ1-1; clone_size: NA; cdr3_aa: CASSYSPGTIPEAFF; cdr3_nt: TGTGCCAGCAGTTACTCTCCAGGGACGATCCCTGAAGCTTTCTTT
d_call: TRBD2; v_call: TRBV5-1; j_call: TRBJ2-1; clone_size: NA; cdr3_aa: CASSAGTSGRGGDEQFF; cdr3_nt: TGCGCCAGCAGCGCCGGGACTAGCGGGAGGGGGGGCGATGAGCAGTTCTTC
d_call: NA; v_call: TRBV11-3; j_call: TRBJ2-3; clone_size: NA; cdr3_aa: CASSSPHTDTQYF; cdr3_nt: TGTGCCAGCAGTAGTCCCCACACAGATACGCAGTATTTT
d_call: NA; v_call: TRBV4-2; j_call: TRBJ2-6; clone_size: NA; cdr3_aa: CASSQDRAGSGANVLTF; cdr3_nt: TGTGCCAGCAGCCAAGATCGGGCGGGTTCTGGGGCCAACGTCCTGACTTTC
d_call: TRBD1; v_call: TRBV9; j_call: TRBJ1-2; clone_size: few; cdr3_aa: CASTAGTGIGNGYTF; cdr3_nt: TGTGCCAGCACAGCCGGGACAGGGATTGGGAATGGCTACACCTTC
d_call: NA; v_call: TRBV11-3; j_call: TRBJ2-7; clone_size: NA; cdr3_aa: CASSLGVAYEQYF; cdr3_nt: TGTGCCAGCAGCTTAGGCGTAGCCTACGAGCAGTACTTC
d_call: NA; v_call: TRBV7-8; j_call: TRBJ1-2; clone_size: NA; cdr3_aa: CASSSNRVNYGYTF; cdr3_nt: TGTGCCAGCAGTAGCAACAGGGTTAACTATGGCTACACCTTC
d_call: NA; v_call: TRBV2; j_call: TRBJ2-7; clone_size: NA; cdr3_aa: CASLQDTAYEQYF; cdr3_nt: TGTGCCAGCTTACAAGACACTGCCTACGAGCAGTACTTC
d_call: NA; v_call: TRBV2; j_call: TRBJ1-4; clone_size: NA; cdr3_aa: CASSEGLFPPNEKLFF; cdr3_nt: TGTGCCAGCAGTGAAGGACTATTTCCCCCTAATGAAAAACTGTTTTTT
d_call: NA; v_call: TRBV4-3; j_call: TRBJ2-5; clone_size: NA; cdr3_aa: CASSPDPVAQYF; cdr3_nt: TGCGCCAGCAGCCCAGATCCCGTGGCCCAGTACTTC
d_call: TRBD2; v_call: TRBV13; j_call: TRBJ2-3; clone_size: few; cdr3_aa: CASSSSVGGLDGGWDTQYF; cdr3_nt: TGTGCCAGCAGCTCGTCAGTGGGAGGGCTTGATGGAGGTTGGGATACGCAGTATTTT
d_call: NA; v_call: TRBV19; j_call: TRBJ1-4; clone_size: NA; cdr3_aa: CASSMGRGQFEKLFF; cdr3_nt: TGTGCCAGTAGTATGGGGCGGGGACAATTTGAAAAACTGTTTTTT
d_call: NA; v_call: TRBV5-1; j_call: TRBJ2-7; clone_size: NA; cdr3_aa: CASSLDSAGSNEQYF; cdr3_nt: TGCGCCAGCAGCTTGGACTCGGCTGGCTCAAACGAGCAGTACTTC
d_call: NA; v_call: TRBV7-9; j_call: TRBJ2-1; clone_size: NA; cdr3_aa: CASSYSIEQFF; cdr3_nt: TGTGCCAGCAGCTACAGCATAGAGCAGTTCTTC
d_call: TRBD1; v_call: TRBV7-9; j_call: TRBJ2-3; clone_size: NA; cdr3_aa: CASSNIGTGGPDTQYF; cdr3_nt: TGTGCCAGCAGTAACATCGGGACAGGGGGCCCAGATACGCAGTATTTT
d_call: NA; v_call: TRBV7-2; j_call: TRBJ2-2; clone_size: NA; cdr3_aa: CASSLRGTGELFF; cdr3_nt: TGTGCCAGCAGCTTAAGGGGTACCGGGGAGCTGTTTTTT
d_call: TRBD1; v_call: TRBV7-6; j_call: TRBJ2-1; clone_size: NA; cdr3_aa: CASSLGQGVNNEQFF; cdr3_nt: TGTGCCAGCAGCTTAGGACAGGGGGTAAACAATGAGCAGTTCTTC
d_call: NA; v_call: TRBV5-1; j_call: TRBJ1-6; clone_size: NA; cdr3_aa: CASSLGDTGYSSPLHF; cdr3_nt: TGCGCCAGCAGCTTGGGGGATACAGGGTATAGTTCACCCCTCCACTTT
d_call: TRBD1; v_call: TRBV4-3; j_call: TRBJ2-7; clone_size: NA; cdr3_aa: CASSHSATGEAYEQYF; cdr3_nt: TGCGCCAGCAGCCACTCAGCGACAGGGGAAGCCTACGAGCAGTACTTC
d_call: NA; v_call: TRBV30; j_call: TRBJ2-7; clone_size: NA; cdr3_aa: CAWSVNFARVTEQYF; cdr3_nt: TGTGCCTGGAGTGTAAACTTCGCCAGGGTGACCGAGCAGTACTTC
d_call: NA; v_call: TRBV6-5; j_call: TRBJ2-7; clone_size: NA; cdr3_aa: CASVSGASYEQYF; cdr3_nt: TGTGCCAGCGTGTCGGGGGCGTCCTACGAGCAGTACTTC
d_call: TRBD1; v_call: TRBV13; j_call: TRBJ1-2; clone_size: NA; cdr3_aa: CASSKILDRGAGGYTF; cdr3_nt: TGTGCCAGCAGCAAAATTCTTGACAGGGGGGCGGGAGGCTACACCTTC
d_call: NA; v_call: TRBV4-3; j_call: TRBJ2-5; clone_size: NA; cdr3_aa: CASSQDLGSRETQYF; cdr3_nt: TGCGCCAGCAGCCAAGATCTGGGGTCGAGGGAGACCCAGTACTTC
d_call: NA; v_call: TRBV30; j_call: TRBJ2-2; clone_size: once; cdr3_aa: CAWSVRKGRFTGELFF; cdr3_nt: TGTGCCTGGAGTGTACGAAAGGGGAGGTTTACCGGGGAGCTGTTTTTT
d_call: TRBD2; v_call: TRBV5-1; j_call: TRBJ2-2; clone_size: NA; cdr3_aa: CASRWGGPGELFF; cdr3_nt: TGCGCCAGCAGGTGGGGAGGGCCCGGGGAGCTGTTTTTT
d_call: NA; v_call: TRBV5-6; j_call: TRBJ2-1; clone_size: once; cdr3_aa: CASSLAGSNLYNEQFF; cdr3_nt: TGTGCCAGCAGCTTGGCAGGCTCTAATCTCTACAATGAGCAGTTCTTC
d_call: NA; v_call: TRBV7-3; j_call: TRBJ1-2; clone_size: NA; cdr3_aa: CASSSEGHGTGYGYTF; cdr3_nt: TGTGCCAGCAGCTCTGAAGGCCACGGGACGGGATATGGCTACACCTTC
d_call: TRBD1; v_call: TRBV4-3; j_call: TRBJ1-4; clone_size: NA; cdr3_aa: CASSQEAGTGVNEKLFF; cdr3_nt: TGCGCCAGCAGCCAAGAAGCGGGGACAGGGGTTAATGAAAAACTGTTTTTT
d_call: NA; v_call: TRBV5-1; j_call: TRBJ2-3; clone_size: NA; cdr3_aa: CASSPGSWTDTQYF; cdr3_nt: TGCGCCAGCAGCCCAGGGTCCTGGACAGATACGCAGTATTTT